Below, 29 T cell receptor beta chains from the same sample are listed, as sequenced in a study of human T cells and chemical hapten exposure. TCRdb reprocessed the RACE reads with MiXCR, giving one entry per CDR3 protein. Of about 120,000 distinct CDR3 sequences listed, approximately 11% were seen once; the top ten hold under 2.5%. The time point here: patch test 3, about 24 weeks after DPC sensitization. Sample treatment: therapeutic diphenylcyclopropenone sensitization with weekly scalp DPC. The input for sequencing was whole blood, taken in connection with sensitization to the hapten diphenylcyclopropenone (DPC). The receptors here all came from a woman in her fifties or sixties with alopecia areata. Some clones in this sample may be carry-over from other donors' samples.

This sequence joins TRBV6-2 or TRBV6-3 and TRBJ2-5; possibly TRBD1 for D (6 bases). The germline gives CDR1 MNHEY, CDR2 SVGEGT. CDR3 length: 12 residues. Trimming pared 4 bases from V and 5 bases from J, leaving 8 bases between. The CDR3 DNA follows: TGTGCCAGCAGTTCAGGGGTGGAGACCCAGTACTTC. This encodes CASSSGVETQYF.

The CDR3 here is CASSSGLAGGQGTYEQYF. Here the CDR3 DNA reads TGTGCCAGCAGCTCGGGACTAGCGGGAGGGCAGGGGACCTACGAGCAGTACTTC. This rearrangement joins TRBV5-4 to TRBJ2-7, with 16 bases identical to TRBD2. Germline V lookup: CDR1 SGHNT, CDR2 YYREEE (reference sequence). The junction had 8 bases not matched to a gene; V was cut back by 3 bases and J by 2 bases. There are 18 residues in the CDR3.

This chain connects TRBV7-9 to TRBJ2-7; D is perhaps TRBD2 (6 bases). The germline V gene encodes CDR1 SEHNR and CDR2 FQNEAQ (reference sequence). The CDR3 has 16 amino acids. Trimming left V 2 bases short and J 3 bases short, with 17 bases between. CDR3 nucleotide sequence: TGTGCCAGCAGCTTATCTGACGGGGGATTCAGCTACGAGCAGTACTTC. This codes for CASSLSDGGFSYEQYF.

The CDR3 is CAWRLTPGGIQYF. The DNA of the CDR3 is TGTGCCTGGCGCCTTACCCCGGGGGGCATTCAGTACTTC. The V and J genes are TRBV30 and TRBJ2-4; 7 positions agree with TRBD2. Per germline, CDR1 GTSNPN and CDR2 SVGIG (reference sequence). The CDR3 spans 13 residues. V gave up 5 bases and J gave up 9 bases; unmatched junction bases: 10. The entire variable domain, with the rest obtained from reference TRBV30 and TRBJ2-4, is as follows: SQTIHQWPATLVQPVGSPLSLECTVEGTSNPNLYWYRQAAGRGLQLLFYSVGIGQISSEVPQNLSASRPQDRQFILSSKKLLLSDSGFYLCAWRLTPGGIQYFGAGTRLSVL.

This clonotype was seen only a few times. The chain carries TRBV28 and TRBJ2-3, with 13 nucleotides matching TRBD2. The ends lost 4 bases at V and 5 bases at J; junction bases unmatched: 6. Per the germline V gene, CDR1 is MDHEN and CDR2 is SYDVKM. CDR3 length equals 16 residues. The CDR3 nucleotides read TGTGCCAGCAGTTCCCGGACTAGCGGGGGAGTAGATACGCAGTATTTT. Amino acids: CASSSRTSGGVDTQYF.

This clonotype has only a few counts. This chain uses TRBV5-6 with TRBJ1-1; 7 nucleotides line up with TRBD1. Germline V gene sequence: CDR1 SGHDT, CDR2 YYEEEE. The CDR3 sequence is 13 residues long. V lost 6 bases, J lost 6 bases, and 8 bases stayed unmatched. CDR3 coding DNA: TGTGCCAGCAATACAGGGGACGGAGCTGAAGCTTTCTTT. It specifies CASNTGDGAEAFF.

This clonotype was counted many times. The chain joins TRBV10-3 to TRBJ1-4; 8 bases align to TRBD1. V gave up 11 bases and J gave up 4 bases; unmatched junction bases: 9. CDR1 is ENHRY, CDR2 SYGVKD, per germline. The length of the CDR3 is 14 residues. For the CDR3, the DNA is TGTGCCTCATCAGGGGGCGTGGGTAATGAAAAACTGTTTTTT. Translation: CASSGGVGNEKLFF.

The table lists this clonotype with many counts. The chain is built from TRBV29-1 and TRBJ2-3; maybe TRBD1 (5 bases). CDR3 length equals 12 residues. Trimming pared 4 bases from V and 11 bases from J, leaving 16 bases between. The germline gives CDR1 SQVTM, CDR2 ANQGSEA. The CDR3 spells CSVALTGEEQYF. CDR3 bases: TGCAGCGTTGCACTTACAGGAGAGGAGCAGTATTTT.

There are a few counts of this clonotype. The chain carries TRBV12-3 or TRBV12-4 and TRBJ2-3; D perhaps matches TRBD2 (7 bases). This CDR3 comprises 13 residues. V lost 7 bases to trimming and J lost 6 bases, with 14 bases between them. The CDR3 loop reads CASTPQGGDTQYF. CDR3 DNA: TGTGCCAGCACTCCACAGGGAGGGGATACGCAGTATTTT.

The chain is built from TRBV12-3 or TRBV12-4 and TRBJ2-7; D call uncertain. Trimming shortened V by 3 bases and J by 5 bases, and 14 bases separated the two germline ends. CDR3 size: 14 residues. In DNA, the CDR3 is TGTGCCAGCAGTTTGCACGTTTCTACCGACGAGCAGTACTTC. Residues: CASSLHVSTDEQYF.

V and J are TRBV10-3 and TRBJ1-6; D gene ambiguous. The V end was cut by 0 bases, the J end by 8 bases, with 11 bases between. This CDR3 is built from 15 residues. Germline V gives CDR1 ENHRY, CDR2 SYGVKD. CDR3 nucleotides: TGTGCCATCAGTGAGTCGATAGTGGTGGATTCACCCCTCCACTTT. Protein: CAISESIVVDSPLHF.

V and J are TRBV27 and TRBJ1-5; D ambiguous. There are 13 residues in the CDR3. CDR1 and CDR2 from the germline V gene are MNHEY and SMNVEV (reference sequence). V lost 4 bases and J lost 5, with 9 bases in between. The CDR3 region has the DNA TGTGCCAGCAGTTCCTCGCTATATCAGCCCCAGCATTTT. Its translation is CASSSSLYQPQHF.

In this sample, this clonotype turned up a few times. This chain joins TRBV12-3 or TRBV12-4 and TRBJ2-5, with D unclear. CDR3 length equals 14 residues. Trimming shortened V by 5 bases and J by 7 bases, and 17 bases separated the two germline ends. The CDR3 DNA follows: TGTGCCAGCAGTCCCGACTCTTACCTGGGGACCCAGTACTTC. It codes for CASSPDSYLGTQYF.

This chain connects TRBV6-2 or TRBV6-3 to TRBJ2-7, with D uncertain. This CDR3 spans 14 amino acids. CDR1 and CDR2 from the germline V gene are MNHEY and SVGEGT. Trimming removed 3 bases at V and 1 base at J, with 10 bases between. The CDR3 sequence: CASSYNPRSYEQYF. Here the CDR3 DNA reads TGTGCCAGCAGTTATAATCCCAGGTCCTACGAGCAGTACTTC.

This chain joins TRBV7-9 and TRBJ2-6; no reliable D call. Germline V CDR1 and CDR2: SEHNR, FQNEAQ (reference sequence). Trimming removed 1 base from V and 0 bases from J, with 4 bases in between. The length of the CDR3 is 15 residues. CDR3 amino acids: CASSLGLSGANVLTF. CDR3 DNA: TGTGCCAGCAGCTTAGGTCTCTCTGGGGCCAACGTCCTGACTTTC.

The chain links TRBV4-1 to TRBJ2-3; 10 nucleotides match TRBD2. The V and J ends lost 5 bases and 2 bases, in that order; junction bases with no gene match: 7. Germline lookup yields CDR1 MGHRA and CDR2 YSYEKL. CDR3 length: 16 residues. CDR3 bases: TGCGCCAGCAGCGACCGGACTAGCGGAGTCACAGATACGCAGTATTTT. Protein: CASSDRTSGVTDTQYF.

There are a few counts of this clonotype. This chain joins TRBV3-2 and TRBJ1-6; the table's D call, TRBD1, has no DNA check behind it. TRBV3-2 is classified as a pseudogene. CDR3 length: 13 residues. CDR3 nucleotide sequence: TGTGCCAGCAGCCAAGCCCGGAATTCACCCCTCCACTTT. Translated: CASSQARNSPLHF.

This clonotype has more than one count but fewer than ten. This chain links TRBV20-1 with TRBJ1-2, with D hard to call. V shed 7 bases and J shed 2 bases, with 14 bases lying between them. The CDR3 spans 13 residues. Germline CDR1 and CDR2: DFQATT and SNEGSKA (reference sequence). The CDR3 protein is CSDKGTRNYGYTF. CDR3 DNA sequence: TGCAGTGATAAAGGTACGCGGAACTATGGCTACACCTTC.

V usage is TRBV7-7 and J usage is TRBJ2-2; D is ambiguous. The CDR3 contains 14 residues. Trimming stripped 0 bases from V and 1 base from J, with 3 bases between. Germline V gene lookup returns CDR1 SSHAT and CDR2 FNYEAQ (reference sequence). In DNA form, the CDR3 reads TGTGCCAGCAGCTTAGCACAGAACACCGGGGAGCTGTTTTTT. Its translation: CASSLAQNTGELFF.

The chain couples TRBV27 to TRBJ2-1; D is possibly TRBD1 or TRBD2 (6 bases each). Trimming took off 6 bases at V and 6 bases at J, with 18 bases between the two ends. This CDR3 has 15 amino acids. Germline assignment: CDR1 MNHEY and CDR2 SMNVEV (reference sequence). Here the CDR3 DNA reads TGTGCCAGCAGCCCGGGGGCGGGAATCGGCAATGAGCAGTTCTTC. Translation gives CASSPGAGIGNEQFF.

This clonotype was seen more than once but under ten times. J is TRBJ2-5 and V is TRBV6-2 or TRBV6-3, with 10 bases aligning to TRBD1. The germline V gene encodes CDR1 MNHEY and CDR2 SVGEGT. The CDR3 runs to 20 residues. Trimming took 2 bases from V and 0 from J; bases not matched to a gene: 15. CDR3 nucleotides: TGTGCCAGCAGTTACCCGCGGGACTTCGGGACAGGGGTCTACCAAGAGACCCAGTACTTC. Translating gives CASSYPRDFGTGVYQETQYF.

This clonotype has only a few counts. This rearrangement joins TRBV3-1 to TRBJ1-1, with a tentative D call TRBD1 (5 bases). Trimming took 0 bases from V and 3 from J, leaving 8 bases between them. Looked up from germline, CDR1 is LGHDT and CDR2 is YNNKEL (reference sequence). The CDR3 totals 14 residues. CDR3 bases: TGTGCCAGCAGCCAAGAGTCCAGGGACACTGAAGCTTTCTTT. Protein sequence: CASSQESRDTEAFF.

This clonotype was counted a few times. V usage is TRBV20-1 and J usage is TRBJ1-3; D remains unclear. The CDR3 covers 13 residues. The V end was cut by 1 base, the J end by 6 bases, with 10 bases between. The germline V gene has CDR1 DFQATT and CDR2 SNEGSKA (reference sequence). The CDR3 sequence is CSARVWRSNTIYF. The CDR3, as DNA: TGCAGTGCTAGAGTCTGGCGGTCAAACACCATATATTTT.

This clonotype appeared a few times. For the CDR3, the DNA is TGCGCCAGCAGCTCTGAGGGAGGTCGGAACACTGAAGCTTTCTTT. This encodes CASSSEGGRNTEAFF. The chain employs TRBV5-1 and TRBJ1-1; D not resolved. V was cut by 3 bases and J by 1 base, with 13 bases left in between. Germline CDR1 SGHRS, CDR2 YFSETQ. This CDR3 comprises 15 residues.

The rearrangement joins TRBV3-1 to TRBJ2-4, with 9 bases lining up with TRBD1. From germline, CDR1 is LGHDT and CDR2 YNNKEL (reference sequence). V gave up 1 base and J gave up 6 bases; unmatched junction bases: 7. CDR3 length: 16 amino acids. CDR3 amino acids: CASSQAMTGGGNIQYF. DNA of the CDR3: TGTGCCAGCAGCCAAGCCATGACAGGGGGGGGAAACATTCAGTACTTC.

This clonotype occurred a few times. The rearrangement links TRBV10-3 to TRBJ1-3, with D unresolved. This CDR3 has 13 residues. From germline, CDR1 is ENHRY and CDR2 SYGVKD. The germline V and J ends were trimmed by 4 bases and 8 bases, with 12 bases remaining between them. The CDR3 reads CAISGGPGDTIYF. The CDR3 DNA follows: TGTGCCATCAGTGGAGGCCCCGGGGACACCATATATTTT.

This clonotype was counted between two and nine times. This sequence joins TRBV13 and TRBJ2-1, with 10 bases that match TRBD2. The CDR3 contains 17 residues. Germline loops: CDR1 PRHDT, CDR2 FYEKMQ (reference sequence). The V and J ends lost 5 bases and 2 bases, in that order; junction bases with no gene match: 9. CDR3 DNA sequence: TGTGCCAGCAGCGACCGGACTAGCGGCCGACCCTACAATGAGCAGTTCTTC. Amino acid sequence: CASSDRTSGRPYNEQFF.

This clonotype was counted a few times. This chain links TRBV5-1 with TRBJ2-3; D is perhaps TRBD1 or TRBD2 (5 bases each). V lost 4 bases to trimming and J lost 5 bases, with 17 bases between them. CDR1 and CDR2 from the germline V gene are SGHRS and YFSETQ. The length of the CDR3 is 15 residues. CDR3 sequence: CASSLGETEVDTQYF. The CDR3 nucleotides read TGCGCCAGCAGCCTGGGGGAGACCGAAGTAGATACGCAGTATTTT.

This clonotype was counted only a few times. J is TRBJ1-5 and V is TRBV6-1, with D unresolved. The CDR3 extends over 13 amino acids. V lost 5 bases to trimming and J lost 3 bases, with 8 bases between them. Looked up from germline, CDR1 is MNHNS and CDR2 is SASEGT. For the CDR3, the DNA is TGTGCCAGCAGTAGACCCCCCAATCAGCCCCAGCATTTT. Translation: CASSRPPNQPQHF.